A selection of T cell receptor beta chains follows, all from one sample in a study of tumor-infiltrating lymphocytes in primary liver carcinoma. TCRdb used MiXCR to reprocess the multiplex PCR reads, holding one entry per CDR3 protein. The sample carries around 120,000 distinct CDR3 sequences, about 68% recorded once. Input material: liver tumor tissue from sampling region 1. Receptors were obtained from a woman aged 55 to 70 with primary liver carcinoma and hepatitis B virus infection. Both conserved end residues are trimmed from each CDR3.

V: TRBV6-1
J: TRBJ2-1
CDR3: ASSVGLARYNEQF

V: TRBV29-1
J: TRBJ2-7
CDR3: SVVGGTNPYEQY

V: TRBV11-2
J: TRBJ2-4
CDR3: ASSLRTGDIDIQY

V: TRBV28
J: TRBJ1-1
CDR3: ASSLSSRHLSWL

V: TRBV11-2
J: TRBJ2-1
CDR3: ASGLGLAFDNEQF

V: TRBV7-9
J: TRBJ1-1
CDR3: ASHGEGGNTEAF

V: TRBV5-1
J: TRBJ1-2
CDR3: ASNRDSYGYT

V: TRBV28
J: TRBJ1-3
CDR3: ASSPLAGDAGNTIY

V: TRBV11-2
J: TRBJ2-7
CDR3: GNSLDFKATQY

V: TRBV29-1
J: TRBJ1-5
CDR3: SIGTSSQPQH

V: TRBV7-8
J: TRBJ2-6
CDR3: ASSLPGLDLSGANVLT

V: TRBV5-6
J: TRBJ2-7
CDR3: ASSLRRTAVYEQY

V: TRBV6-5
J: TRBJ2-3
CDR3: ASVSRGGRTDTQY

V: TRBV11-3
J: TRBJ2-1
CDR3: ASSPPGKNEQF

V: TRBV5-5
J: TRBJ2-3
CDR3: ASSLGVAGVADTQY

V: TRBV29-1
J: TRBJ1-2
CDR3: SVGDGAFPYGYT

V: TRBV11-2
J: TRBJ2-3
CDR3: ASNSRTIPTDTQY

V: TRBV5-1
J: TRBJ2-1
CDR3: ASSFTGTTSYNEQL

V: TRBV7-9
J: TRBJ2-5
CDR3: ASSLERGRGETQY

V: TRBV4-1
J: TRBJ2-7
CDR3: ASSRGSSYEQY

V: TRBV5-5
J: TRBJ1-5
CDR3: ASSWTGGRDQPHH

V: TRBV7-8
J: TRBJ2-3
CDR3: ACSSPFPDEILGTDTQY

V: TRBV4-1
J: TRBJ1-1
CDR3: ASSQGQANTEAF

V: TRBV28
J: TRBJ1-6
CDR3: ASRPIGTRVNSPLH

V: TRBV29-1
J: TRBJ2-1
CDR3: SVASGETNEQF

V: TRBV6-6
J: TRBJ1-2
CDR3: ASSYSHGTYGYA

V: TRBV5-6
J: TRBJ2-7
CDR3: ASSSVLVETYEQY

V: TRBV11-2
J: TRBJ2-3
CDR3: ASTRGTGTRGTDTQY

V: TRBV11-2
J: TRBJ2-2
CDR3: ISSPPQGPTAELF

V: TRBV12-3/TRBV12-4
J: TRBJ2-7
CDR3: ASSQDRGRSYKQY

V: TRBV2
J: TRBJ2-1
CDR3: ASSEVGGEQF

V: TRBV20-1
J: TRBJ1-6
CDR3: SARDTGSGNSPLH